This T cell receptor (beta chain) was recovered during a study of cytomegalovirus exposure and HLA in healthy donors. As for the study in general: The Caucasian-associated ancestry cluster held around 81% of a few hundred genotyped donors. Study results and caveats: Association of a missense DCLRE1C variant with TCR beta V- and J-gene trimming was reported in a later analysis.

Note on this clone: Its antigen is unknown.

PCR primers comprised 60 Vbeta and 13 Jbeta primers. Authors' methods: Unique TCR beta chains totaled some 80 million in a later count, with roughly 11 million of them shared. The protocol was immunoSEQ multiplex PCR, while the TCRdb copy is restricted to in-frame clones and leaves out a portion. The DNA was the basis for D and trimming; V, J and clone size are from that table. This table has under 200,000 clones, approximately 71% appearing once. The CDR3 is 15 amino acids. V lost 6 bases and J lost 4; bases outside the gene matches: 8. CDR1 and CDR2 from the germline V gene are SNHLY and FYNNEI. This clonotype originated in a man aged 50 to 59 in good health and CMV-seronegative. The rearrangement joins TRBV2 to TRBJ2-2, with 7 bases identical to TRBD1. The material sequenced was PBMCs. The CDR3 sequence is CASRQSRTGTGELFF. CDR3 nucleotides: TGTGCCAGCAGGCAATCAAGGACAGGCACCGGGGAGCTGTTTTTT.